The rows below give T cell receptor beta chains drawn from one sample of a study of blood T cell repertoires in COVID-19. Repertoires were generated with immunoSEQ multiplex PCR, while TCRdb's copy carries only in-frame clones and drops some. The sample has roughly 190,000 clones, around nine tenths seen once; the top ten hold 3.7%. Sequenced: peripheral blood. The receptors derive from a man in his late teens or twenties with active or convalescent COVID-19. Each CDR3 is given with its conserved first and last residue. D genes are given only for firm matches. Some rows mark clone size as missing; the rest say once, few, many or name a class of expanded clone.

v_call,j_call,d_call,clone_size,cdr3_nt,cdr3_aa
TRBV5-5,TRBJ1-2,NA,once,TGTGCCAGCAGCTTCTTGGCAGACTCAGTCTATGGCTACACCTTC,CASSFLADSVYGYTF
TRBV7-9,TRBJ1-1,TRBD1,NA,TGTGCCAGCAGCCTACCCCGCCAGGGGGGCACTGAAGCTTTCTTT,CASSLPRQGGTEAFF
TRBV4-2,TRBJ2-1,TRBD2,NA,TGTGCCAGCAGCCAAGGAGGGGCAGCGGGAGGATACAATGAGCAGTTCTTC,CASSQGGAAGGYNEQFF
TRBV5-4,TRBJ2-7,TRBD2,NA,TGTGCCAGCAGTCCTACTAGCGGGGCATCCTACGAGCAGTACTTC,CASSPTSGASYEQYF
TRBV4-1,TRBJ1-1,NA,NA,TGCGCCAGCAGCCAAGTGGGGACGAAGGGAGGAGGGAACACTGAAGCTTTCTTT,CASSQVGTKGGGNTEAFF
TRBV5-1,TRBJ1-1,NA,NA,TGCGCCAGCACCACGGACTTGAACACTGAAGCTTTCTTT,CASTTDLNTEAFF
TRBV7-9,TRBJ2-4,NA,NA,TGTGCCAGCAGCTTAGGCGGGGAGAAAAACATTCAGTACTTC,CASSLGGEKNIQYF
TRBV28,TRBJ1-1,NA,NA,TGTGCCGCGACCTCCGGGACAACTGAAGCTTTCTTT,CAATSGTTEAFF
TRBV14,TRBJ1-6,TRBD1,few,TGTGCCAGCAGCCGACAGGGGACGGGGTCACCCCTCCACTTT,CASSRQGTGSPLHF
TRBV5-1,TRBJ2-1,NA,NA,TGCGCCAGCAGCTTCGGACAGCTCTACAATGAGCAGTTCTTC,CASSFGQLYNEQFF
TRBV9,TRBJ2-1,TRBD2,once,TGTGCCAGCAGCGCCTATGGTGCGGGAGCCGTCAATGAGCAGTTCTTC,CASSAYGAGAVNEQFF
TRBV28,TRBJ1-1,NA,NA,TGTGCCAGCTCGCCGCGGGGGGGTGCGAACACTGAAGCTTTCTTT,CASSPRGGANTEAFF
TRBV29-1,TRBJ2-7,NA,NA,TGCAGCGTGGTGGCCCAGTCCTACGAGCAGTACTTC,CSVVAQSYEQYF